A selection of T cell receptor beta chains follows, all from one sample in a study of T cell repertoires in cytomegalovirus infection. MiXCR, applied by TCRdb to the reads, yields one record per CDR3 protein. Of around 180,000 distinct CDR3 sequences listed, approximately 19% are singletons. Sequenced material: PBMCs. The receptors shown here come from a human donor in good health (CMV status not recorded). Some clones in this sample may be carry-over from other donors' samples. Each CDR3 is given with its conserved first and last residue. The order of the fields is D gene, J gene, clone size, V gene, CDR3 protein, CDR3 DNA. A D gene is named only where the DNA matches it firmly. Clone size is given for some rows only: seen once, a few or many times, or a class if the clone is expanded.

d_gene: .
j_gene: TRBJ2-7
abundance: .
v_gene: TRBV19
CDR3aa: CASSIDVIDAYEQYF
CDR3nt: TGTGCCAGTAGTATAGATGTCATCGACGCCTACGAGCAGTACTTC

d_gene: .
j_gene: TRBJ1-2
abundance: few
v_gene: TRBV12-3/TRBV12-4
CDR3aa: CASSFGQGGGYTF
CDR3nt: TGTGCCAGCAGTTTTGGCCAGGGTGGCGGCTACACCTTC

d_gene: TRBD1
j_gene: TRBJ2-3
abundance: few
v_gene: TRBV14
CDR3aa: CASSPYPGQGFHTQYF
CDR3nt: TGTGCCAGCAGCCCATACCCGGGACAGGGATTTCATACGCAGTATTTT

d_gene: TRBD1
j_gene: TRBJ2-1
abundance: few
v_gene: TRBV23-1
CDR3aa: CASSQSVRGRDNEQFF
CDR3nt: TGCGCCAGCAGTCAATCGGTCAGGGGGCGAGACAATGAGCAGTTCTTC

d_gene: TRBD2
j_gene: TRBJ2-5
abundance: few
v_gene: TRBV6-1
CDR3aa: CASSERKAGGRETQYF
CDR3nt: TGTGCCAGCAGTGAAAGGAAAGCGGGGGGTAGGGAGACCCAGTACTTC

d_gene: .
j_gene: TRBJ2-2
abundance: .
v_gene: TRBV14
CDR3aa: CASSQDQGYGELFF
CDR3nt: TGTGCCAGCAGCCAGGACCAGGGATACGGGGAGCTGTTTTTT

d_gene: TRBD1
j_gene: TRBJ2-2
abundance: .
v_gene: TRBV5-6
CDR3aa: CASSWTGALYTGELFF
CDR3nt: TGTGCCAGCAGCTGGACAGGGGCTTTGTACACCGGGGAGCTGTTTTTT

d_gene: .
j_gene: TRBJ2-1
abundance: .
v_gene: TRBV24-1
CDR3aa: CATSELTGPYNEQFF
CDR3nt: TGTGCCACCAGTGAGTTGACAGGACCCTACAATGAGCAGTTCTTC

d_gene: .
j_gene: TRBJ1-5
abundance: once
v_gene: TRBV12-3/TRBV12-4
CDR3aa: CASSLGVSPNQPQHF
CDR3nt: TGTGCCAGCAGTCTCGGTGTAAGTCCCAATCAGCCCCAGCATTTT

d_gene: .
j_gene: TRBJ1-5
abundance: many
v_gene: TRBV28
CDR3aa: CASTYLLRGAEGNQPQHF
CDR3nt: TGTGCCAGCACCTACTTACTTAGGGGGGCGGAAGGCAATCAGCCCCAGCATTTT

d_gene: .
j_gene: TRBJ2-5
abundance: .
v_gene: TRBV11-2
CDR3aa: CASSSVAKETQYF
CDR3nt: TGTGCCAGCAGCTCCGTGGCAAAAGAGACCCAGTACTTC

d_gene: .
j_gene: TRBJ2-3
abundance: .
v_gene: TRBV6-6
CDR3aa: CASRDSGVGDTQYF
CDR3nt: TGTGCCAGCAGGGACAGCGGGGTTGGTGATACGCAGTATTTT

d_gene: .
j_gene: TRBJ1-5
abundance: few
v_gene: TRBV7-2
CDR3aa: CASSLTQGSAQPQHF
CDR3nt: TGTGCCAGCAGCTTAACCCAGGGTTCGGCTCAGCCCCAGCATTTT

d_gene: .
j_gene: TRBJ1-1
abundance: many
v_gene: TRBV7-8
CDR3aa: CASSPRVGEGTEAFF
CDR3nt: TGTGCCAGCAGCCCCAGAGTGGGGGAAGGGACTGAAGCTTTCTTT

d_gene: .
j_gene: TRBJ2-5
abundance: few
v_gene: TRBV10-2
CDR3aa: CASSESETQYF
CDR3nt: TGCGCCAGCAGTGAGTCGGAGACCCAGTACTTC

d_gene: TRBD2
j_gene: TRBJ2-1
abundance: .
v_gene: TRBV20-1
CDR3aa: CSAQTSGGRYNEQFF
CDR3nt: TGCAGTGCTCAGACTAGCGGGGGGAGATACAATGAGCAGTTCTTC

d_gene: .
j_gene: TRBJ2-3
abundance: .
v_gene: TRBV5-1
CDR3aa: CASRGSGDTQYF
CDR3nt: TGCGCCAGCAGGGGCAGCGGAGATACGCAGTATTTT

d_gene: .
j_gene: TRBJ2-7
abundance: .
v_gene: TRBV7-8
CDR3aa: CASSGTPEQYF
CDR3nt: TGTGCCAGCAGCGGCACACCCGAGCAGTACTTC

d_gene: .
j_gene: TRBJ1-5
abundance: few
v_gene: TRBV18
CDR3aa: CASSPDGINQPQHF
CDR3nt: TGTGCCAGCTCACCGGATGGAATCAATCAGCCCCAGCATTTT

d_gene: .
j_gene: TRBJ2-3
abundance: few
v_gene: TRBV29-1
CDR3aa: CSVEDRRASVTTDTQYF
CDR3nt: TGCAGCGTTGAAGATCGGAGGGCTAGCGTTACGACAGATACGCAGTATTTT

d_gene: TRBD2
j_gene: TRBJ2-5
abundance: few
v_gene: TRBV9
CDR3aa: CASSGAGAGVLETQYF
CDR3nt: TGTGCCAGCAGCGGCGCCGGGGCGGGAGTCCTGGAGACCCAGTACTTC

d_gene: .
j_gene: TRBJ2-5
abundance: few
v_gene: TRBV4-2
CDR3aa: CASSQDEVGETQYF
CDR3nt: TGTGCCAGCAGCCAAGACGAGGTGGGGGAGACCCAGTACTTC

d_gene: .
j_gene: TRBJ2-1
abundance: many
v_gene: TRBV27
CDR3aa: CASSLDYLAYNEQFF
CDR3nt: TGTGCCAGCAGTTTAGACTACCTCGCCTACAATGAGCAGTTCTTC

d_gene: .
j_gene: TRBJ2-5
abundance: .
v_gene: TRBV15
CDR3aa: CATSRETRTQYF
CDR3nt: TGTGCCACCAGCAGAGAGACACGGACCCAGTACTTC

d_gene: TRBD2
j_gene: TRBJ2-1
abundance: few
v_gene: TRBV11-2
CDR3aa: CASSLVAAGGLPYNEQFF
CDR3nt: TGTGCCAGCAGCTTAGTAGCAGCGGGGGGGCTCCCCTACAATGAGCAGTTCTTC

d_gene: TRBD1
j_gene: TRBJ2-7
abundance: many
v_gene: TRBV7-8
CDR3aa: CASSLGTGNKPYEQYF
CDR3nt: TGTGCCAGCAGCTTAGGGACAGGAAATAAACCATACGAGCAGTACTTC

d_gene: TRBD2
j_gene: TRBJ2-4
abundance: few
v_gene: TRBV5-8
CDR3aa: CASNPGLAKNIQYF
CDR3nt: TGTGCCAGCAACCCGGGACTAGCGAAAAACATTCAGTACTTC

d_gene: .
j_gene: TRBJ1-5
abundance: .
v_gene: TRBV10-3
CDR3aa: CAISESMVSSNQPQHF
CDR3nt: TGTGCCATCAGTGAGTCTATGGTCTCGAGCAATCAGCCCCAGCATTTT

d_gene: .
j_gene: TRBJ2-7
abundance: .
v_gene: TRBV6-1
CDR3aa: CASSYGPAYEQYF
CDR3nt: TGTGCCAGCAGTTACGGCCCTGCCTACGAGCAGTACTTC

d_gene: .
j_gene: TRBJ2-1
abundance: many
v_gene: TRBV4-3
CDR3aa: CASSQELLPGTGRRAGVSNEQFF
CDR3nt: TGCGCCAGCAGCCAAGAACTCCTCCCTGGGACAGGGAGGAGAGCGGGAGTCTCAAATGAGCAGTTCTTC

d_gene: TRBD2
j_gene: TRBJ2-1
abundance: few
v_gene: TRBV27
CDR3aa: CASSLFQAGGLNEQFF
CDR3nt: TGTGCCAGCAGTTTATTTCAAGCGGGGGGATTGAATGAGCAGTTCTTC

d_gene: TRBD1
j_gene: TRBJ2-1
abundance: few
v_gene: TRBV5-4
CDR3aa: CASSPGTGKVNEQFF
CDR3nt: TGTGCCAGCAGCCCCGGGACAGGGAAGGTCAATGAGCAGTTCTTC

d_gene: TRBD2
j_gene: TRBJ2-7
abundance: few
v_gene: TRBV7-6
CDR3aa: CASSSTHGRAGMAQYF
CDR3nt: TGTGCCAGCAGCTCGACTCACGGGAGGGCTGGGATGGCGCAGTACTTC

d_gene: TRBD1
j_gene: TRBJ2-5
abundance: many
v_gene: TRBV7-2
CDR3aa: CASSSNRGQETQYF
CDR3nt: TGTGCCAGCAGCTCAAACAGGGGCCAGGAGACCCAGTACTTC

d_gene: .
j_gene: TRBJ1-1
abundance: few
v_gene: TRBV12-5
CDR3aa: CASGLSRYTEAFF
CDR3nt: TGTGCTAGTGGTTTGTCCCGGTACACTGAAGCTTTCTTT

d_gene: TRBD2
j_gene: TRBJ2-3
abundance: .
v_gene: TRBV24-1
CDR3aa: CATSVLAGVTDTQYF
CDR3nt: TGTGCCACCAGTGTACTAGCGGGAGTAACAGATACGCAGTATTTT

d_gene: .
j_gene: TRBJ1-3
abundance: .
v_gene: TRBV7-9
CDR3aa: CASSSSATELGNTIYF
CDR3nt: TGTGCCAGCAGCTCCTCCGCGACTGAACTTGGAAACACCATATATTTT

d_gene: .
j_gene: TRBJ1-4
abundance: .
v_gene: TRBV6-4
CDR3aa: CASSEDRTTNEKLFF
CDR3nt: TGTGCCAGCAGTGAAGACCGAACAACTAATGAAAAACTGTTTTTT

d_gene: .
j_gene: TRBJ2-7
abundance: few
v_gene: TRBV5-6
CDR3aa: CASSSLGGGSYEQYF
CDR3nt: TGTGCCAGCAGCTCACTAGGCGGAGGGTCCTACGAGCAGTACTTC

d_gene: .
j_gene: TRBJ2-2
abundance: .
v_gene: TRBV19
CDR3aa: CASSITGSTGELFF
CDR3nt: TGTGCCAGTAGTATAACAGGTTCCACCGGGGAGCTGTTTTTT

d_gene: .
j_gene: TRBJ2-5
abundance: many
v_gene: TRBV7-6
CDR3aa: CASSLGPTPQETQYF
CDR3nt: TGTGCCAGCAGCTTAGGGCCGACCCCCCAAGAGACCCAGTACTTC

d_gene: .
j_gene: TRBJ2-7
abundance: many
v_gene: TRBV7-2
CDR3aa: CASSLATSSYEQYF
CDR3nt: TGTGCCAGCAGCTTAGCGACTAGCTCCTACGAGCAGTACTTC

d_gene: TRBD2
j_gene: TRBJ2-3
abundance: .
v_gene: TRBV20-1
CDR3aa: CSASRTSAGGGTQYF
CDR3nt: TGCAGTGCTAGTAGGACTAGCGCCGGTGGAGGTACGCAGTATTTT

d_gene: .
j_gene: TRBJ2-5
abundance: few
v_gene: TRBV25-1
CDR3aa: CASSPLDPWGSQETQYF
CDR3nt: TGTGCCAGCAGTCCCCTCGACCCCTGGGGCTCACAAGAGACCCAGTACTTC

d_gene: TRBD1
j_gene: TRBJ1-4
abundance: .
v_gene: TRBV9
CDR3aa: CASSVAGTGREKLFF
CDR3nt: TGTGCCAGCAGCGTAGCCGGGACAGGGCGTGAAAAACTGTTTTTT

d_gene: TRBD1
j_gene: TRBJ1-6
abundance: many
v_gene: TRBV7-9
CDR3aa: CASSFDRDNSPLHF
CDR3nt: TGTGCCAGCAGCTTCGACAGGGATAATTCACCCCTCCACTTT

d_gene: .
j_gene: TRBJ2-1
abundance: many
v_gene: TRBV12-3/TRBV12-4
CDR3aa: CASSLTFLVGNNEQFF
CDR3nt: TGTGCCAGCAGTTTAACCTTTTTAGTGGGGAACAATGAGCAGTTCTTC

d_gene: .
j_gene: TRBJ2-1
abundance: many
v_gene: TRBV7-2
CDR3aa: CASSAGVSSNEQFF
CDR3nt: TGTGCCAGCAGCGCCGGAGTTTCAAGCAATGAGCAGTTCTTC

d_gene: .
j_gene: TRBJ2-1
abundance: .
v_gene: TRBV5-4
CDR3aa: CASSLVSNNEQFF
CDR3nt: TGTGCCAGCAGCTTGGTCAGCAACAATGAGCAGTTCTTC

d_gene: .
j_gene: TRBJ2-1
abundance: many
v_gene: TRBV7-9
CDR3aa: CASSPTSSEQFF
CDR3nt: TGTGCCAGCAGCCCTACTAGCTCTGAGCAGTTCTTC

d_gene: TRBD1
j_gene: TRBJ1-5
abundance: .
v_gene: TRBV20-1
CDR3aa: CSARSRGQGQPQHF
CDR3nt: TGCAGTGCTAGGTCTCGGGGACAGGGACAGCCCCAGCATTTT

d_gene: .
j_gene: TRBJ1-5
abundance: few
v_gene: TRBV19
CDR3aa: CATGKAGASNQPQHF
CDR3nt: TGTGCCACCGGCAAAGCAGGGGCAAGCAATCAGCCCCAGCATTTT